The present entry profiles one T cell receptor (beta chain) with its context. Authors' data handling: Nucleated cell number was recorded as an estimate derived from reference gene primer amplification. Measured with immunoSEQ multiplex PCR; TCRdb has only the in-frame clones, and not every one. Clone size and V and J calls were adopted from that table, with D and trimming inferred from the DNA. Of roughly 250,000 clones listed, over 65% were seen once; the top ten hold around 3.4%. This specimen belongs to a study of blood T cell repertoires in COVID-19. Study context: The samples span acute and convalescent COVID-19 from the United States, Italy and Spain. Sources were T cells, B-cell-depleted T cells, or PBMCs; the material itself was cDNA or gDNA.

Trimming stripped 0 bases from V and 2 bases from J, with 11 bases between. The CDR3 totals 15 residues. Germline V lookup: CDR1 PRHDT, CDR2 FYEKMQ (reference sequence). The V gene is TRBV13, the J gene TRBJ2-7; perhaps TRBD1 as D (5 bases). The origin of this receptor is a woman at least 80 years old with acute or convalescent COVID-19. Specimen: peripheral blood. The CDR3 loop reads CASSLGDRTTYEQYF. DNA for the CDR3: TGTGCCAGCAGCTTAGGGGACCGGACAACCTACGAGCAGTACTTC.